This TCR beta chain appears in the sequencing data of a study of shared clonotypes between healthy human individuals (dated by TCRdb to 2018 to 2020). As for the study more broadly: Three men and two women, aged 18 to 49 years, made up the cohort. Libraries were prepared and TCR repertoires were sequenced by different laboratories using diverse techniques, in order to increase sequencing depth and limit assay-specific biases. Leukapheresis yielded between about 0.9 and 9.5 billion PBMCs per donor. The study deeply sequenced blood TCR repertoires of several healthy adults to estimate repertoire size and the extent of clonotype sharing between individuals. For each donor, three plates each were used for CD4 naive and CD4 memory, two plates were used for CD8 naive, and one plate was used for CD8 memory.

General findings and caveats noted by the study authors: Sharing across four donors was observed for about 5% of naive CD4, under 4% of naive CD8, roughly 2.3% of memory CD4, and around 0.42% of memory CD8 clonotypes. Rarefaction of sorted-subset datasets indicated incomplete sequencing despite the large sequencing depth. Naive subsets generally had larger estimated clonotype richness than memory subsets did. Sampling was restricted to blood, and TCR repertoires in tissues likely differ from the TCR repertoires found in blood. Because the study included a small number of donors, the genetic and exposure-history diversity represented was limited. Compared with non-shared clonotypes, clonotypes shared by all four sorted-subset donors had higher generation probabilities. Pairwise subsampling led to the expectation that sequencing depth would affect the degree of clonotype sharing among donors.

The germline V gene (reference sequence) yields DFQATT for CDR1 and SNEGSKA for CDR2. The CDR3 sequence holds 10 residues, the cysteine and phenylalanine included. The kept DNA is CDR3 alone, 30 bases in frame from the first base. Trimming takes 5 bases from V and 11 bases from J, and the germline ends sit 11 bases apart. This clone was recorded only once. Its recognized antigen is unknown. Base-call qualities are not available, and no considerably larger clone is one nucleotide away. Healthy HIV-negative adults with no recently reported acute infections or vaccinations were included as donors. Every donor was a Caucasian adult residing in Nashville, Tennessee, USA. Magnetic negative selection was used to enrich CD4+ T cells, after which naive cells were positively selected on CD45RA and the negative fraction became the memory subset. Blood was collected by leukapheresis, and PBMCs were isolated by Ficoll-Histopaque density gradient centrifugation and then cryopreserved in liquid nitrogen vapor phase. Analytical flow cytometry was used to check the purity and quantity of every magnetically sorted T cell population. Genomic DNA was isolated from every sorted fraction and measured by UV absorbance on a Nanodrop 2000c.

Using the deep immunoSEQ assay, multiplex PCR amplified TCR CDR3 regions from genomic DNA. For each cell subset, the extracted genomic DNA was distributed evenly across all wells of several immunoSEQ 96-well plates, and each plate served as one replicate. Each replicate PCR for sorted subsets received roughly 0.2 ug genomic DNA, equal to tens of thousands of T cell genomes. The purified libraries were quantified using a Qubit 3.0 fluorometer, sized with a Bioanalyzer 2100, and then quantified again using the KAPA Library Quantification kit. Every immunoSEQ 96-well plate was sequenced on a dedicated single-read 150-cycle Illumina NextSeq 550 flow cell. In the authors' own workflow: Because the immunoSEQ output included only junctional sequences and no quality scores, the filtering could not be the same as the filtering used for full-length reads. To assign V/J genes and CDR3, sequences were annotated against IMGT germline references using PyIR, a Python wrapper for IgBLAST v1.9. Reads were filtered out if the reads had weak V/J assignments (E-value above 1e-6), no CDR3, stop codons, out-of-frame junctions, or ambiguous translated residues. V3J clonotypes were defined as sequences sharing the same inferred V gene, J gene, and CDR3 amino acid sequence. Percentage overlap between repertoires was computed as shared unique clonotypes divided by the size of the smaller repertoire. Repertoire richness was assessed with RTK rarefaction, the Chao1 estimator, and Recon v2.1 estimates of unobserved clonotypes. OLGA was used to compute generation probabilities for all TCRbeta clonotypes that the gDNA method yielded from several donors. Drawn from immuneACCESS, this table holds only the in-frame rearrangements with V and J called that TCRdb kept. Clones are partly lost; checked studies trace under half to an unresolved V gene and leave the rest unexplained. The V and J calls and clone size were taken over from that table, and D and trimming were inferred from the DNA. This sample gives some 650,000 clones in total; less than 98% of them show up just once. The ten largest clones represent approximately 0.057% of the sample.

The TCR comes from a woman in her twenties or thirties in good health. The source material was naive CD4+ T cells sorted from blood. The cell subset or site label, as the study defines it: CD45RA+ positively selected. The chain is made from TRBV20-1 and TRBJ2-3; confidence is insufficient to name the D gene. The nucleotides are TGCAGTGCTCTCCGTGTGGAGCAGTATTTT. It is translated as CSALRVEQYF.